This record concerns one TCR beta chain sequence. This clone was detected only once. Its recognized antigen is unknown. Qualities for individual bases were not recorded, and no much larger clone is one base off. In the paper's terms, the time point label means: about 28 days (+/-7) after the second vaccine dose. AZD1222 recipients given second doses at about 4 weeks or at about 12 weeks were pooled, since spike-specific TCR depth and breadth were not found to differ between the two schedules. Vaccinee samples came from UK trials COV001 and COV002, including a single-blind randomized controlled phase 2/3 trial of AZD1222 (ChAdOx1 nCoV-19) in healthy adults. For TCRbeta chain sequencing, PBMC samples from trial participants were taken at day 0 and at day 28 after the second dose. The cysteine opens and the phenylalanine closes a CDR3 of 12 amino acids. Only the CDR3 DNA is retained, 36 bases long and in frame from the first base. From a lookup of the germline V gene, CDR1 and CDR2 are ENHRY and SYGVKD. The V and J ends are trimmed by 6 bases and 3 bases, leaving 8 bases between them.

The CDR3 regions of human TCRbeta chains were analyzed by immunosequencing. The authors' analysis ran thus. Repertoire TCRs were checked for matches against a reference library of SARS-CoV-2-specific TCRs that had been generated using the MIRA antigen-specificity platform. Breadth meant the fraction of unique TCRs that were SARS-CoV-2-associated, whereas depth meant the fraction of total T cells that were SARS-CoV-2-associated. Using the MIRA data, each spike-specific TCR was mapped to the spike region that the TCR reacts to and placed in a CD4 or CD8 class. Log10-transformed breadth and depth values were compared by one-way ANOVA with Sidak's multiple comparisons tests. The immuneACCESS repertoire file appears here via TCRdb, limited to in-frame rearrangements. These files lack a portion of the clones; in checked studies, under half of the deficit traces to unresolved V genes, and the cause of the others is not known. Clonal size and the V and J genes are those of that table, whereas D and trimming came from the DNA. Counted in this sample were about 130,000 clones; more than 90% of them appeared once. 1% to 1.3% of the sample is taken by the ten largest.

The data belong to a study of T cell responses to AZD1222 COVID-19 vaccine (dated by TCRdb to the early 2020s). Looking at the study overall: A total of 230 to 250 trial participants underwent TCR sequencing, of whom about 210 received two doses of AZD1222 and about 25 received two doses of the MenACWY control vaccine. Trial participants were enrolled into age subgroups of 18-55, 56-69 and 70-plus years, which contained around 150, 28 and 57 TCR-sequenced participants, respectively.

Findings and caveats that apply to the study as a whole: The whole spike protein was spanned by vaccine-associated CD4 TCRs, and dominant responses were seen in regions 160-218 and 743-854. Conclusions about previously exposed vaccinees are limited because only five to seven AZD1222 recipients were SARS-CoV-2 seropositive at baseline. Most participants were white British and females outnumbered males, and the authors suggested that clonal diversity may have been underestimated. No day 14 peak-response samples were available, so repertoires were characterized only after the peak T cell response. Reportedly, close to half of the unique spike-specific TCRs recognized epitopes lying outside the regions that are mutated in the B.1.351 and B.1.1.7 variants. After two AZD1222 doses, spike-specific TCR breadth and depth were significantly higher than at day 0 and than in MenACWY recipients. In the small 56-69-year group, the increase in depth fell short of significance, most likely because of low power.

The rearrangement combines TRBV10-3 with TRBJ1-2, with TRBD1 perhaps the D gene, on 5 matching bases. Sequences were derived from peripheral blood, sampled 28 days after the second AZD1222 dose. The sequence came from an adult who received the AZD1222 COVID-19 vaccine. The CDR3 in this case is CAIRGQYYGYTF. In nucleotides, the sequence is TGTGCCATCAGAGGACAATACTATGGCTACACCTTC.